The sequence of this TCR beta chain was determined in a study of T cells after yellow fever vaccination. The study's findings and limits: Subsequent to the booster, the majority of primary-vaccination clones reappeared (roughly 97% CD4, 88% CD8).

5'RACE template switching added a universal primer site and UMIs to TCR cDNA. TCRdb passed the 5' RACE reads through MiXCR, listing each CDR3 protein once. The data show about 340,000 distinct CDR3 sequences, 8.5% to 9% seen once. This clonotype has just a few counts. Its target is not known. The CDR3 spans 15 residues. V was cut by 3 bases and J by 0 bases, with 12 bases left in between. The V gene's germline CDR1 is KGHSH and CDR2 LQKENI. The receptor was derived from a young man who received the YFV17D yellow fever vaccine. The source material was PBMCs, sampled on the day of the first yellow fever vaccination. The chain recombines TRBV18 with TRBJ2-7; maybe TRBD2 (5 bases). The CDR3 bases are TGTGCCAGCTCACCCGAAAACCGGGACTCCTACGAGCAGTACGTC. It translates to CASSPENRDSYEQYV.